What follows is one TCR beta chain and its context. The target antigen is unknown. The record originates from a study of cytomegalovirus exposure and HLA in healthy donors. Study-wide results and limits: V- and J-gene trimming in TCR beta was tied to a missense DCLRE1C variant by an analysis performed later. Most of the TCR beta V segments (in an earlier analysis) were productive either about 87% or about 30% of the time.

This CDR3 contains 12 residues. V shed 6 bases and J shed 6 bases, with 10 bases lying between them. Germline V gene lookup returns CDR1 SNHLY and CDR2 FYNNEI. PCR employed 60 Vbeta and 13 Jbeta primers. Clones were read by immunoSEQ multiplex PCR, and TCRdb kept only the in-frame ones, dropping some. The sample records about 160,000 clones, 70% to 90% being singletons. Despite likely unrecorded immune exposures, the donors were nominally healthy at the time of sampling. The sample was PBMCs. The rearrangement links TRBV2 to TRBJ2-3; a possible D gene is TRBD2 (7 bases). The TCR was taken from a male donor in good health and CMV-seronegative. CDR3 sequence (DNA): TGTGCCAGCAGCGAGGGGGGGGATACGCAGTATTTT. Translation: CASSEGGDTQYF.